These T cell receptor beta chains were read from a single sample in a study of follicular helper T cells after annual influenza vaccination. Repertoires were generated with immunoSEQ multiplex PCR, while TCRdb's copy carries only in-frame clones and drops some. This repertoire shows fewer than 15,000 clones, roughly 74% found once; its top ten account for about 0.42%. Sequenced material: CXCR5- memory CD4+ T cells sorted from blood, taken on the day of influenza vaccination. The origin of the receptors is an adult who received the influenza vaccine. The CDR3 runs from the conserved cysteine through the conserved F or W. A D gene is named only where the DNA matches it firmly. Rows give clone size only sometimes, using once, few, many, or a class for an expanded clone.

j_gene	abundance	d_gene	v_gene	CDR3nt	CDR3aa
TRBJ2-5	-	-	TRBV27	TGTGCCAGCAGTTTTTCCGGGGAAGAGACCCAGTACTTC	CASSFSGEETQYF
TRBJ2-1	few	-	TRBV11-3	TGTGCCAGCAGCTCAGGACAGCCAGACAATGAGCAGTTCTTC	CASSSGQPDNEQFF
TRBJ2-3	-	TRBD2	TRBV11-2	TGTGCCAGCAGCTTAGTCCGGGGGGGCACAGATACGCAGTATTTT	CASSLVRGGTDTQYF
TRBJ2-3	-	TRBD1	TRBV19	TGTGCCAGTAGTTACCCTTTGGGACAGGGGCGGGATACGCAGTATTTT	CASSYPLGQGRDTQYF
TRBJ2-5	-	-	TRBV9	TGTGCCAGCAGCGGAAGTATGGAGACCCAGTACTTC	CASSGSMETQYF
TRBJ2-7	-	-	TRBV2	TGTGCCAGCAGCCCAGGGGGGTTTTACGAGCAGTACTTC	CASSPGGFYEQYF
TRBJ2-1	once	TRBD1	TRBV11-2	TGTGCCAGCAGCGTATACAGGGGACCGGAATACAATGAGCAGTTCTTC	CASSVYRGPEYNEQFF
TRBJ1-6	-	-	TRBV28	TGTGCCAGTGCGAGGAGTAATAATTCACCCCTCCACTTT	CASARSNNSPLHF
TRBJ2-3	once	-	TRBV6-7	TGTGCCAGCAGTTACGCCGCGGGGGCAGCAGATACGCAGTATTTT	CASSYAAGAADTQYF
TRBJ1-2	few	-	TRBV28	TGTGCCAGCAGTTTAAGAGGGGAAGGCTACACCTTC	CASSLRGEGYTF
TRBJ1-1	few	-	TRBV5-1	TGCGCCAGCAGCTTGGCCGGATACAGGAACACTGAAGCTTTCTTT	CASSLAGYRNTEAFF
TRBJ2-7	-	-	TRBV5-1	TGCGCCAGCAGCTTGCCCAGGACAGCGGAGGGGAGGCCCAGCTCCTACGAGCAGTACTTC	CASSLPRTAEGRPSSYEQYF
TRBJ1-4	-	-	TRBV29-1	TGCAGCGTTGAGAGAGTAAGGGACGAAAAACTGTTTTTT	CSVERVRDEKLFF
TRBJ1-6	-	TRBD1	TRBV7-2	TGTGCCAGCAGCCTAGGACAGGTAGAAAGGGGTTCACCCCTCCACTTT	CASSLGQVERGSPLHF
TRBJ2-7	-	-	TRBV28	TGTGCCAGCAGTAAAATACAGGGTATACGCTACGAGCAGTACTTC	CASSKIQGIRYEQYF
TRBJ1-6	-	-	TRBV6-1	TGTGCCAGCAGACGTCTCCTTGGTTCACCCCTCCACTTT	CASRRLLGSPLHF
TRBJ2-1	-	-	TRBV7-2	TGTGCCAGCAGCTTAAAGGTTGGTGGGGACAATGAGCAGTTCTTC	CASSLKVGGDNEQFF
TRBJ2-3	-	TRBD1	TRBV4-2	TGTGCCAGCAGCCAGACAGGGGGCCACACAGATACGCAGTATTTT	CASSQTGGHTDTQYF
TRBJ2-7	-	-	TRBV25-1	TGTGCCAGCATCCCCTTGGGGGCCCGCGAGCAGTACTTC	CASIPLGAREQYF
TRBJ2-3	-	-	TRBV5-8	TGTGCCAGCAGCAGGGTGAAGGCCTCTAGCACAGATACGCAGTATTTT	CASSRVKASSTDTQYF
TRBJ2-7	-	TRBD1	TRBV15	TGTGCCACCAGCACCTCACCGACAGGGCACTCCTACGAGCAGTACTTC	CATSTSPTGHSYEQYF
TRBJ1-5	few	-	TRBV2	TGTGCCAGCAGTGAAGCGCTGTATGAGCCCCAGCATTTT	CASSEALYEPQHF
TRBJ2-1	once	TRBD2	TRBV5-4	TGTGCCAGCAGCTTGGTTGGCCGGGGGGAGGACTACAATGAGCAGTTCTTC	CASSLVGRGEDYNEQFF
TRBJ1-6	-	-	TRBV7-2	TGTGCCAGCAGCTTAGGAGGGACCGCTAATTCACCCCTCCACTTT	CASSLGGTANSPLHF
TRBJ2-7	-	-	TRBV2	TGTGCCAGCAGCCCCGCTTACGAGCAGTACTTC	CASSPAYEQYF
TRBJ2-1	-	-	TRBV2	TGTGCCAGCAGTTCCCTCGGAGGCAATGAGCAGTTCTTC	CASSSLGGNEQFF
TRBJ2-7	few	-	TRBV28	TGTGCCACCCGTCGCGGAACGCCCTACGAGCAGTACTTC	CATRRGTPYEQYF
TRBJ1-1	-	-	TRBV7-2	TGTGCCAGCAGCCGGGAGAGGGGGAACACTGAAGCTTTCTTT	CASSRERGNTEAFF
TRBJ1-4	-	TRBD1	TRBV7-3	TGTGCCAGCAGCTTAAACAGGGGGGAAAAACTGTTTTTT	CASSLNRGEKLFF
TRBJ1-2	once	TRBD1	TRBV19	TGTGCCAGTAGAAGAATCGGGACAGCCTATGGCTACACCTTC	CASRRIGTAYGYTF
TRBJ2-1	-	-	TRBV6-6	TGTGCCAGCAGTTACCAAACAGGGTTCTATGAGCAGTTCTTC	CASSYQTGFYEQFF